This T cell receptor (beta chain) was found in a study of blood T cell repertoires in COVID-19. Study overall: Material from acute and convalescent COVID-19 was sourced from the United States, Italy and Spain. PBMCs, B-cell-depleted T cells, or T cells were the source of the cDNA or gDNA that made up the material.

Germline lookup yields CDR1 LNHDA and CDR2 SQIVND (reference sequence). V was cut by 2 bases and J by 6 bases, with 8 bases left in between. The CDR3 is 13 amino acids. Study processing details: Reference gene primer amplification in the assay estimated nucleated cell counts. The method was immunoSEQ multiplex PCR; TCRdb's version includes in-frame clones alone and lacks a portion of them. That table furnishes V, J and clone size, whereas the DNA furnished D and trimming. This sample has about 370,000 clones; more than 80% occur once, and the top ten carry less than 1.2%. Cohort placement rested on clinical history that participants reported themselves.

The receptor was derived from a man younger than 35 who had recovered from COVID-19. Sequenced sample: PBMCs or T cells enriched from blood (not recorded which). The V gene is TRBV19, the J gene TRBJ1-5; D ambiguous. CDR3 nucleotide sequence: TGTGCCAGTAGTATAAGACCGGGTCAGCCCCAGCATTTT. Its translation is CASSIRPGQPQHF.